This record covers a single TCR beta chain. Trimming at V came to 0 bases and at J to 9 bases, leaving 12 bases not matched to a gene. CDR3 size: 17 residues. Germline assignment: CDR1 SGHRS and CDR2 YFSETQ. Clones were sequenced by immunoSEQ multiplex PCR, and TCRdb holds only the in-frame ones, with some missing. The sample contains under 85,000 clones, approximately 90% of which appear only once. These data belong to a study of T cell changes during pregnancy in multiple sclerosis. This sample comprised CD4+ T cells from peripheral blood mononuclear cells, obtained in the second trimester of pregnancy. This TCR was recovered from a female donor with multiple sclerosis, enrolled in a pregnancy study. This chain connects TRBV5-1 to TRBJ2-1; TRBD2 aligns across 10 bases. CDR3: CASSLGSSGGAKSEQFF. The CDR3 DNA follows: TGCGCCAGCAGCTTGGGTTCCAGCGGGGGGGCCAAGAGTGAGCAGTTCTTC.